Following are 3 T cell receptor beta chains from one sample sequenced in a study of control samples from healthy donors and cancer patients. Produced via immunoSEQ multiplex PCR; TCRdb's table is partial and in-frame only. The table lists approximately 94,000 clones, 87% of them singletons. Sequencing was performed on blood. The receptors originated from a woman between 45 and 65 years old in good health.

This chain uses TRBV29-1 with TRBJ2-5; the D is unclear. Germline V gene lookup returns CDR1 SQVTM and CDR2 ANQGSEA. CDR3 length: 14 amino acids. Trimming left V 4 bases short and J 5 bases short, with 17 bases between. The CDR3: CSVVSSTFWETQYF. Written as DNA, the CDR3 is TGCAGCGTTGTGAGTAGTACCTTTTGGGAGACCCAGTACTTC.

The table lists this clone with a count of one. The chain combines TRBV15 with TRBJ2-5; 7 bases match TRBD2. The ends lost 5 bases at V and 4 bases at J; junction bases unmatched: 13. The CDR3 is 16 residues long. Germline V gives CDR1 LNHNV, CDR2 YYDKDF (reference sequence). The CDR3 region has the DNA TGTGCCACCAGCCCCCCAGCGGGATGGGGGGTAGAGACCCAGTACTTC. Residues: CATSPPAGWGVETQYF.

The J gene is TRBJ1-2, the V gene TRBV3-1 (or the pseudogene TRBV3-2); TRBD1 agrees at 7 bases. This CDR3 contains 12 residues. With 7 bases clipped from V and 8 bases from J, the junction kept 7 bases outside the gene matches. Germline assignment: CDR1 LGHDT and CDR2 YNNKEL (reference sequence). The chain's CDR3 is CASNPGGGGYTF. The CDR3 nucleotides are TGTGCCAGCAACCCAGGGGGGGGCGGCTACACCTTC.